These 2 T cell receptor beta chains came from one sample sequenced in a study of T cell responses to AZD1222 COVID-19 vaccine. Produced via immunoSEQ multiplex PCR; TCRdb's table is partial and in-frame only. This sample yields about 110,000 clones, of which 70% to 85% are seen a single time; roughly 6.2% belongs to the top ten. The starting material was peripheral blood, obtained on day 0 of AZD1222 vaccination. The receptors were sampled from an adult in good health.

This clone has a handful of counts. The J gene is TRBJ2-7, the V gene TRBV6-2 or TRBV6-3, with D perhaps matching TRBD1 (5 bases). Per the germline V gene, CDR1 is MNHEY and CDR2 is SVGEGT. V was clipped by 6 bases and J by 4 bases, with 13 bases between them. This CDR3 region has 13 residues. The CDR3 DNA reads as TGTGCCAGCAGCTCGTACGACAGTTACGAGCAGTACTTC. This codes for CASSSYDSYEQYF.

This chain joins TRBV28 and TRBJ1-6; 7 nucleotides match TRBD1. The CDR3 is 17 residues long. Per the germline V gene, CDR1 is MDHEN and CDR2 is SYDVKM. The junction had 13 bases not matched to a gene; V was cut back by 4 bases and J by 7 bases. CDR3 protein: CASSSEVTGRRNSPLHF. The CDR3 nucleotides are TGTGCCAGCAGTTCGGAGGTGACAGGGCGGCGGAATTCACCCCTCCACTTT.